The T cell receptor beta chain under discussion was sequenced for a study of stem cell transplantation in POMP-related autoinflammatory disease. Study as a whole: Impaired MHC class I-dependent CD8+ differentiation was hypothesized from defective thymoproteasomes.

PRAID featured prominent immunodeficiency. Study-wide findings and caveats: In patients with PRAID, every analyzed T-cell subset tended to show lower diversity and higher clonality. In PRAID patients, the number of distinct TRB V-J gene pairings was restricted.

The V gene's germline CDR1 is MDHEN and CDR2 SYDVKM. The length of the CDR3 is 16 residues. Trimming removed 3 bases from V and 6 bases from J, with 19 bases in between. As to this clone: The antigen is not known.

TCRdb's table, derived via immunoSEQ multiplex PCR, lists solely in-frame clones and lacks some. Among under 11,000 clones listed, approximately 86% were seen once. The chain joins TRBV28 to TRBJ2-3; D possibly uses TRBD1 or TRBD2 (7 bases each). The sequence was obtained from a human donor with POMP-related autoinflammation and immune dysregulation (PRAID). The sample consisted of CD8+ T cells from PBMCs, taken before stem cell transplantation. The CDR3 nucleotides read TGTGCCAGCAGTTTCCCGCCAGGGGGGGGGAAGGATACGCAGTATTTT. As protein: CASSFPPGGGKDTQYF.